Listed here are 29 T cell receptor beta chains from one sample, sequenced in a study of cytomegalovirus exposure and HLA in healthy donors. Primers for the PCR totalled 60 Vbeta and 13 Jbeta. Some clones are missing from TCRdb's copy, which holds only in-frame ones; the method was immunoSEQ multiplex PCR. The sample shows tens of thousands of clones, about two thirds of them seen only once. Sequenced sample: PBMCs. The receptors originated from a woman between 50 and 59 years old in good health and CMV-seropositive.

The chain recombines TRBV27 with TRBJ2-1; TRBD2 matches 9 bases. Germline V gene lookup returns CDR1 MNHEY and CDR2 SMNVEV (reference sequence). This CDR3 contains 15 residues. Unmatched junction bases numbered 7, after V lost 2 bases and J lost 8 bases. CDR3 sequence: CASSLLAGLMDEQFF. In DNA form, the CDR3 reads TGTGCCAGCAGTTTACTAGCGGGGTTAATGGATGAGCAGTTCTTC.

The CDR3 nucleotides read TGTGCCAGCACCACAGGGGGCCTCAATCAGCCCCAGCATTTT. Translated: CASTTGGLNQPQHF. V gene TRBV28 combines with J gene TRBJ1-5; 9 bases align to TRBD1. The trim removed 7 bases at V and 3 bases at J, leaving 4 bases unmatched. This CDR3 is 14 amino acids long. The V gene's germline CDR1 is MDHEN and CDR2 SYDVKM.

This chain joins TRBV5-4 and TRBJ2-7, with no clear D. The V end lost 0 bases, the J end lost 6 bases, and 7 bases lay between the germline ends. Germline values: CDR1 SGHNT, CDR2 YYREEE (reference sequence). This CDR3 contains 12 residues. CDR3 amino acids: CASSLVVGEQYF. The CDR3 region has the DNA TGTGCCAGCAGCTTGGTAGTCGGCGAGCAGTACTTC. Filled out from reference TRBV5-4 and TRBJ2-7, the complete variable domain reads ETGVTQSPTHLIKTRGQQVTLRCSSQSGHNTVSWYQQALGQGPQFIFQYYREEENGRGNFPPRFSGLQFPNYSSELNVNALELDDSALYLCASSLVVGEQYFGPGTRLTVT.

This rearrangement joins TRBV29-1 to TRBJ1-1, with 7 bases fitting TRBD1. The CDR3 extends over 12 amino acids. J was trimmed by 4 bases and V by 5 bases; bases with no gene match: 4. From germline, CDR1 is SQVTM and CDR2 ANQGSEA. Here the CDR3 DNA reads TGCAGCGTTCCCGACAGGGCCACTGAAGCTTTCTTT. Amino acid sequence: CSVPDRATEAFF.

This clone occurred once. The CDR3 here is CASRPAGTKGEQYF. The CDR3 bases are TGTGCCAGCAGGCCAGCGGGTACTAAGGGGGAGCAGTACTTC. This chain connects TRBV27 to TRBJ2-7, with D possibly being TRBD2 (6 bases). The V gene's germline CDR1 is MNHEY and CDR2 SMNVEV (reference sequence). V was pared by 6 bases and J by 7 bases, with 19 bases between. The CDR3 contains 14 residues.

The rearrangement uses TRBV19 and TRBJ1-5; D uncertain. The CDR3 has 13 amino acids. Germline V gene lookup returns CDR1 LNHDA and CDR2 SQIVND (reference sequence). The V end was cut by 7 bases, the J end by 4 bases, with 11 bases between. The chain's CDR3 is CASKRPGNQPQHF. The CDR3 nucleotides read TGTGCCAGTAAACGCCCGGGAAATCAGCCCCAGCATTTT.

The rearrangement uses TRBV28 and TRBJ2-1; TRBD2 matches 14 bases. V dropped 6 bases and J dropped 4; count of bases not matched to a gene: 11. CDR3 size: 18 residues. The germline CDR1 and CDR2 sequences are MDHEN and SYDVKM. The CDR3 reads CASSLIGTSGRDYNEQFF. In DNA, the CDR3 is TGTGCCAGCAGCCTGATAGGGACTAGCGGGAGAGATTACAATGAGCAGTTCTTC.

This rearrangement joins TRBV18 to TRBJ2-7, with TRBD2 as a possible D gene (6 bases). Germline lookup yields CDR1 KGHSH and CDR2 LQKENI. The V end was cut by 2 bases, the J end by 7 bases, with 12 bases between. The length of the CDR3 is 13 residues. The DNA for the CDR3 is TGTGCCAGCTCACCAGGCGGCGGGATGGAGCAGTACTTC. It is translated as CASSPGGGMEQYF.

The chain carries TRBV6-1 and TRBJ2-7; 8 bases align to TRBD2. Germline V lookup: CDR1 MNHNS, CDR2 SASEGT. The length of the CDR3 is 15 residues. Trimming cost V 7 bases and J 3 bases; bases outside gene matches: 11. The CDR3 is CASTPRGGTFYEQYF. The CDR3 DNA reads TGTGCCAGCACCCCACGGGGGGGTACCTTCTACGAGCAGTACTTC.

CDR3 in amino acids: CASSYAGGNEQFF. The DNA for the CDR3 is TGTGCCAGCAGCTACGCCGGGGGTAATGAGCAGTTCTTC. The chain has TRBV7-3 and TRBJ2-1; D possibly corresponds to TRBD2 (6 bases). CDR1 is SGHTA and CDR2 is FQGTGA in the germline V gene. This CDR3 region has 13 residues. The V end lost 4 bases, the J end lost 7 bases, and 11 bases lay between the germline ends.

The rearrangement links TRBV2 to TRBJ2-3; no clear D gene. The germline gives CDR1 SNHLY, CDR2 FYNNEI. Trimming took 6 bases from V and 11 from J, leaving 12 bases between them. CDR3 length equals 11 residues. The DNA of the CDR3 is TGTGCCAGCAGAGCCGAGAGGAGGCAGTATTTT. It encodes CASRAERRQYF.

This chain uses TRBV7-2 with TRBJ2-3, with 8 nucleotides matching TRBD1. The CDR3 sequence is 15 residues long. The germline V gene encodes CDR1 SGHTA and CDR2 FQGNSA. With 4 bases clipped from V and 1 base from J, the junction kept 4 bases outside the gene matches. Here the CDR3 reads CASSSPTGGTDTQYF. The DNA for the CDR3 is TGTGCCAGCAGCTCCCCGACAGGGGGCACAGATACGCAGTATTTT.

The chain links TRBV27 to TRBJ2-5, with TRBD2 as a possible D gene (7 bases). With 3 bases removed from V and 5 bases from J, the gap between germline ends came to 16 bases. CDR1 MNHEY and CDR2 SMNVEV come from the germline V gene (reference sequence). This CDR3 region has 15 residues. CDR3 nucleotides: TGTGCCAGCAGTTTTCTGGGGGGGCGAGGCGAGACCCAGTACTTC. Translated: CASSFLGGRGETQYF.

The rearrangement uses TRBV7-9 and TRBJ1-5; 8 positions agree with TRBD1. The trim removed 4 bases at V and 0 bases at J, leaving 8 bases unmatched. The CDR3 loop spans 17 amino acids. Per germline, CDR1 SEHNR and CDR2 FQNEAQ (reference sequence). The CDR3 bases are TGTGCCAGCAGCTACACCGGGACAGGCCTTAGCAATCAGCCCCAGCATTTT. Translation gives CASSYTGTGLSNQPQHF.

The rearrangement links TRBV5-1 to TRBJ2-1; 7 nucleotides align to TRBD1. J was trimmed by 5 bases and V by 1 base; bases with no gene match: 9. The CDR3 is 16 amino acids. Germline-derived CDR1 and CDR2 are SGHRS and YFSETQ. The CDR3 DNA is TGCGCCAGCAGCTTGCTTCCCGGGACAGAGAACAATGAGCAGTTCTTC. Translation: CASSLLPGTENNEQFF.

V usage is TRBV19 and J usage is TRBJ2-3, with 8 bases identical to TRBD1. The junction had 5 bases not matched to a gene; V was cut back by 3 bases and J by 3 bases. The germline V gene encodes CDR1 LNHDA and CDR2 SQIVND (reference sequence). This CDR3 region has 15 residues. For the CDR3, the DNA is TGTGCCAGTAGTATCGGCACAGGGGGTACAGATACGCAGTATTTT. Translated: CASSIGTGGTDTQYF.

Written as DNA, the CDR3 is TGTGCCAGCCGAGGACTAGCTAACTATGGCTACACCTTC. Its translation: CASRGLANYGYTF. V gene TRBV28 combines with J gene TRBJ1-2; D call uncertain. The CDR3 consists of 13 residues. V was shortened by 8 bases and J by 0 bases, with 10 bases between the two germline ends. The germline V gene has CDR1 MDHEN and CDR2 SYDVKM.

This clone was observed a handful of times. This chain connects TRBV29-1 to TRBJ2-7; the D gene is possibly TRBD2 (6 bases). In germline, CDR1 is SQVTM, CDR2 ANQGSEA. The length of the CDR3 is 13 residues. V lost 4 bases, J lost 1 base, and 11 bases lay in between. This CDR3 is CSVGLGGSYEQYF. The CDR3 bases are TGCAGCGTTGGACTTGGAGGGTCCTACGAGCAGTACTTC.

The chain carries TRBV2 and TRBJ1-4; no reliable D call. CDR1 is SNHLY and CDR2 is FYNNEI in the germline V gene. This CDR3 is 14 amino acids long. The V and J ends lost 8 bases and 8 bases respectively, with 18 bases between them. CDR3 protein: CASWLKRGGEKLFF. The CDR3 region has the DNA TGTGCCAGCTGGTTGAAGCGGGGAGGGGAAAAACTGTTTTTT. Full variable domain (missing parts from reference TRBV2 and TRBJ1-4): EPEVTQTPSHQVTQMGQEVILRCVPISNHLYFYWYRQILGQKVEFLVSFYNNEISEKSEIFDDQFSVERPDGSNFTLKIRSTKLEDSAMYFCASWLKRGGEKLFFGSGTQLSVL.

This clone showed up just a few times. The rearrangement uses TRBV5-1 and TRBJ2-7, with TRBD1 as a possible D gene (6 bases). CDR1 and CDR2 from the germline V gene are SGHRS and YFSETQ. V shed 0 bases and J shed 3 bases, with 10 bases lying between them. The CDR3 covers 14 residues. The CDR3 bases are TGCGCCAGCAGCTTGGCCGGGACAAACTACGAGCAGTACTTC. This codes for CASSLAGTNYEQYF.

This chain joins TRBV11-2 and TRBJ1-4, with a weak D call TRBD1 (5 bases). CDR1 is SGHAT, CDR2 FQNNGV, per germline. The V gene lost 4 bases and the J gene lost 5 bases, with 11 bases spanning the gap. The CDR3 is 14 residues long. The CDR3 DNA reads as TGTGCCAGCAGCTATGGCGGGGGGAATGAAAAACTGTTTTTT. Translation gives CASSYGGGNEKLFF.

The genes are TRBV7-7 and TRBJ2-7; D not resolved. V was cut by 4 bases and J by 5 bases, with 21 bases left in between. The CDR3 is 16 amino acids. Looked up from germline, CDR1 is SSHAT and CDR2 is FNYEAQ (reference sequence). CDR3 sequence reads: CASSSKTSPTNDEQYF. The CDR3, as DNA: TGTGCCAGCAGCTCAAAGACTTCTCCAACCAACGACGAGCAGTACTTC.

This chain uses TRBV11-2 with TRBJ2-1, with D possibly being TRBD2 (5 bases). The CDR3 is made up of 15 amino acids. The ends were cut back, 5 bases at V and 8 bases at J, with 19 bases in the middle. Germline CDR1 and CDR2: SGHAT and FQNNGV. Here the CDR3 reads CASSPVGGQVDEQFF. Written as DNA, the CDR3 is TGTGCCAGCAGCCCGGTGGGCGGGCAGGTCGATGAGCAGTTCTTC.

The chain couples TRBV27 to TRBJ2-1; no definite D call. Trimming left V 6 bases short and J 1 base short, with 4 bases between. Germline V gene sequence: CDR1 MNHEY, CDR2 SMNVEV (reference sequence). The CDR3 is made up of 12 amino acids. CDR3 sequence reads: CASRTSYNEQFF. The CDR3 region has the DNA TGTGCCAGCAGAACATCCTACAATGAGCAGTTCTTC.

DNA of the CDR3: TGCGCCAGCAGCTTTCTAGAGACTAAAGATACGCAGTATTTT. Amino acid sequence: CASSFLETKDTQYF. J is TRBJ2-3 and V is TRBV5-1, with D possibly TRBD2 on 5 matching bases. The V and J ends lost 2 bases and 5 bases respectively, with 12 bases between them. Germline V gene lookup returns CDR1 SGHRS and CDR2 YFSETQ. The CDR3 consists of 14 residues.

The rearrangement uses TRBV6-5 and TRBJ2-3; no reliable D call. Germline V lookup: CDR1 MNHEY, CDR2 SVGAGI. V was shortened by 6 bases and J by 1 base, with 8 bases between the two germline ends. The CDR3 covers 13 residues. CDR3 sequence reads: CASRSEGTDTQYF. DNA of the CDR3: TGTGCCAGCAGGTCAGAGGGCACAGATACGCAGTATTTT.

The rearrangement uses TRBV7-2 and TRBJ2-3, with 9 bases lining up with TRBD2. The V and J ends lost 5 bases and 3 bases, in that order; junction bases with no gene match: 9. The CDR3 is 16 amino acids. The germline gives CDR1 SGHTA, CDR2 FQGNSA. CDR3: CASSPGRLAGTDTQYF. The CDR3 DNA is TGTGCCAGCAGCCCCGGGCGGCTAGCGGGGACAGATACGCAGTATTTT.

This clone was seen more than once but under ten times. At one of its ends the junction is not consistent with the germline gene, which may arise from a read error. The rearrangement uses TRBV4-1 and TRBJ2-7; 14 bases fit TRBD2. CDR1 and CDR2 from the germline V gene are MGHRA and YSYEKL. The CDR3 is 16 residues long. As DNA, the CDR3 is TGTGCCAGCAGCCCGGGACTAGCGGGAGTCCGCTACGAGCAGTACTTC. Residues: CASSPGLAGVRYEQYF.

This clone was seen a few times. The chain employs TRBV5-1 and TRBJ2-7; 14 bases line up with TRBD2. The junction had 15 bases not matched to a gene; V was cut back by 5 bases and J by 2 bases. The germline gives CDR1 SGHRS, CDR2 YFSETQ. The CDR3 has 19 residues. This chain's CDR3 is CASSSHLTSGRASPYEQYF. For the CDR3, the DNA is TGCGCCAGCAGTTCCCATCTGACTAGCGGGAGGGCCTCTCCCTACGAGCAGTACTTC.